This TCR beta chain originates from a study of T-cell memory formation after mild COVID-19. Study conclusions and caveats: Among contracting clones, CD4+ were mainly CM/EM and CD8+ enriched in EMRA. There was a balanced CD4/CD8 profile in clones contracting day 15 to 85, and later expanders leaned CD4+.

5'RACE with constant-segment primers built TCRalpha and TCRbeta cDNA libraries with UMIs. MiXCR, applied by TCRdb to the 5' RACE reads, yields one record per CDR3 protein. The table shows about 610,000 distinct CDR3 sequences, with roughly 17% occurring only once. From germline, CDR1 is SGDLS and CDR2 YYNGEE. The CDR3 is 16 residues long. Deletions cut 4 bases from V and 6 bases from J, with 20 bases between. Turning to this clonotype: The antigen remains unidentified.

Input material: PBMCs or a T cell subset sorted from them (not recorded which). The TCR sequence derives from an adult woman who had mild COVID-19 (a few samples of this study predate the infection). Cell type and time point are not known. The rearrangement links TRBV9 to TRBJ2-1; D assignment may be TRBD1 or TRBD2 (5 bases each). In DNA, the CDR3 is TGTGCCAGCAGCACACGTTCGGGGCTTGGGGGCAATGAGCAGTTCTTC. It yields the protein CASSTRSGLGGNEQFF.